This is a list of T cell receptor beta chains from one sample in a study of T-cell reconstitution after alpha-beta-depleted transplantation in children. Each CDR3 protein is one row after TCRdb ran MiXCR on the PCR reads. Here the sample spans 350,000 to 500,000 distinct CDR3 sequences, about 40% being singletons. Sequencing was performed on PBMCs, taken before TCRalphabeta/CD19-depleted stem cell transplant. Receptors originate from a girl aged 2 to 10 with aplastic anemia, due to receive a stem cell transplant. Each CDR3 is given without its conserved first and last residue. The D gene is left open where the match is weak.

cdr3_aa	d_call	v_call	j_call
ASSLARVNTGELF	.	TRBV7-2	TRBJ2-2
ASGGSHTDTQY	.	TRBV12-3/TRBV12-4	TRBJ2-3
ASSPGLAVYEQY	TRBD2	TRBV7-2	TRBJ2-7
SNQPLAGGYNEQF	TRBD2	TRBV20-1	TRBJ2-1
ASSLDGWHYNEQF	.	TRBV5-1	TRBJ2-1
ASSLAQVYGYT	.	TRBV12-3/TRBV12-4	TRBJ1-2
ASSPLLSGLMNTEAF	.	TRBV3-1	TRBJ1-1
ASSLASSGNEQF	.	TRBV28	TRBJ2-1
SAREQGGGRGRQY	.	TRBV20-1	TRBJ2-7
ASTRAGESYNEQF	.	TRBV9	TRBJ2-1
ASSHREETQY	.	TRBV6-5	TRBJ2-5
ASSLGLATVSEQY	.	TRBV7-9	TRBJ2-7
ASSDRTYSPDTQY	.	TRBV10-2	TRBJ2-3
SAAGTGELF	.	TRBV29-1	TRBJ2-2
ASQTRRDDGELF	.	TRBV3-1	TRBJ2-2
ASIRLAGGETQY	TRBD2	TRBV4-2	TRBJ2-5
ASRGRQGDTQY	.	TRBV12-3/TRBV12-4	TRBJ2-3
ASSIAGTGLHEQY	TRBD1	TRBV19	TRBJ2-7
ASSRVSSGNTIY	.	TRBV12-3/TRBV12-4	TRBJ1-3
ASSFQGLAVTDTQY	TRBD2	TRBV7-2	TRBJ2-3
SVVLGQEKLF	.	TRBV29-1	TRBJ1-4
SEGRDRGPEQY	TRBD1	TRBV20-1	TRBJ2-7
AFSASGQDTQY	.	TRBV10-3	TRBJ2-3
ASSLEGPLDEQY	.	TRBV7-9	TRBJ2-7
SAAPGLAGATQY	TRBD2	TRBV20-1	TRBJ2-5
ASSTDSGQETQY	.	TRBV5-5	TRBJ2-5
SARGTSVSPYEQY	TRBD2	TRBV20-1	TRBJ2-7
ASSTGTSGQETQY	TRBD2	TRBV9	TRBJ2-5
ATATGTGANVLT	.	TRBV10-3	TRBJ2-6
ASTQGGRNTGELF	.	TRBV6-1	TRBJ2-2
ASSQTNTEAF	.	TRBV5-6	TRBJ1-1
ASRLTSVTYNEQF	TRBD2	TRBV6-2/TRBV6-3	TRBJ2-1
SVRITTYEQY	.	TRBV29-1	TRBJ2-7
ASSQDQKLAAYEQY	.	TRBV4-2	TRBJ2-7
ATGRTAGAYEQY	TRBD2	TRBV5-1	TRBJ2-7
SARDLLTSSYNEQF	.	TRBV20-1	TRBJ2-1